This TCR beta chain was identified in a study of T cells of healthy individuals. The germline V gene has CDR1 DFQATT and CDR2 SNEGSKA (reference sequence). The V end lost 1 base, the J end lost 6 bases, and 16 bases lay between the germline ends. The CDR3 is 15 amino acids. From the 5' RACE reads, TCRdb called clonotypes with MiXCR, one entry per CDR3 protein. Of tens of thousands of distinct CDR3 sequences listed, roughly 16% are singletons. The sequence came from a human donor in good health. The chain carries TRBV20-1 and TRBJ2-1; D remains ambiguous. This CDR3 reads CSARGLRAAFNEQFF. The CDR3, as DNA: TGCAGTGCTAGAGGCCTACGGGCAGCATTCAATGAGCAGTTCTTC.